What follows are 22 T cell receptor beta chains derived from one specimen sequenced in a study of response to subunit inactivated influenza vaccine. One entry per CDR3 protein results from TCRdb running MiXCR on the RT-PCR reads. In the table there are approximately 230,000 distinct CDR3 sequences, 12% of which are singletons. Here the sequenced sample was non-naive T cells sorted from PBMCs, taken 14 days before vaccination. The origin of the receptors is a man aged 45-60 years who received an inactivated influenza vaccine.

The rearrangement links TRBV6-5 to TRBJ2-7; no definite D call. Germline CDR1 MNHEY, CDR2 SVGAGI. The CDR3 totals 17 residues. V gave up 2 bases and J gave up 2 bases, with 19 bases separating them. CDR3 sequence: CASSYPRSRKETYEQYF. The CDR3 DNA follows: TGTGCCAGCAGTTACCCCAGATCCCGGAAAGAGACCTACGAGCAGTACTTC.

The chain joins TRBV20-1 to TRBJ1-5, with 8 bases aligning to TRBD1. The J segment lost 6 bases and the V segment lost 6 bases, leaving 7 bases of the junction unmatched. This CDR3 is built from 13 residues. Per germline, CDR1 DFQATT and CDR2 SNEGSKA (reference sequence). The DNA for the CDR3 is TGCAGTGCGGGTCAGGGGGCGGCTCAGCCCCAGCATTTT. This translates into CSAGQGAAQPQHF.

This rearrangement joins TRBV7-2 to TRBJ2-2; D gene unclear. The CDR3 length is 14 residues. Germline loops: CDR1 SGHTA, CDR2 FQGNSA. V lost 4 bases to trimming and J lost 4 bases, with 10 bases between them. The CDR3 reads CASSSDTFTGELFF. The CDR3 region has the DNA TGTGCCAGCAGCTCCGACACATTCACCGGGGAGCTGTTTTTT.

The chain employs TRBV10-3 and TRBJ2-3; the match to TRBD1 covers 8 bases. The J segment lost 4 bases and the V segment lost 6 bases, leaving 6 bases of the junction unmatched. The CDR3 extends over 14 amino acids. From germline, CDR1 is ENHRY and CDR2 SYGVKD. CDR3 loop: CAISGQGWADTQYF. In DNA form, the CDR3 reads TGTGCCATCAGCGGACAGGGATGGGCAGATACGCAGTATTTT.

In this sample, this clonotype turned up a few times. The V and J genes are TRBV7-9 and TRBJ1-4; no clear D. The germline V and J ends were trimmed by 5 bases and 3 bases, with 10 bases remaining between them. CDR1 and CDR2 (germline): SEHNR, FQNEAQ (reference sequence). The CDR3 extends over 14 amino acids. For the CDR3, the DNA is TGTGCCAGCAGCCTAATGGGCGCTAATGAAAAACTGTTTTTT. Amino acid sequence: CASSLMGANEKLFF.

This clonotype was recorded a few times. The rearrangement joins TRBV4-2 to TRBJ1-3; no clear D. Looked up from germline, CDR1 is LGHNA and CDR2 is YNFKEQ. The V and J ends lost 0 bases and 1 base respectively, with 7 bases between them. This CDR3 is 15 amino acids long. CDR3 protein: CASSQEAGSGNTIYF. For the CDR3, the DNA is TGTGCCAGCAGCCAAGAAGCCGGGTCTGGAAACACCATATATTTT.

This clonotype was seen a handful of times. The DNA for the CDR3 is TGTGCCACCAGTGACCATTTAGCCGGGGAGCTGTTTTTT. Its translation is CATSDHLAGELFF. The gene calls are TRBV24-1 and TRBJ2-2; D unresolved. The CDR3 has 13 amino acids. V dropped 4 bases and J dropped 6 bases, with 8 bases sitting between them. CDR1 KGHDR and CDR2 SFDVKD come from the germline V gene.

This clonotype was observed a few times. The chain has TRBV6-4 and TRBJ2-1; D unresolved. The CDR3 has 13 amino acids. CDR1 is MRHNA and CDR2 is SNTAGT in the germline V gene. Deletions cut 2 bases from V and 6 bases from J, with 8 bases between. This CDR3 reads CASSDRVGNEQFF. CDR3 nucleotides: TGTGCCAGCAGTGACCGGGTGGGCAATGAGCAGTTCTTC.

This clonotype was found many times. The chain has TRBV12-3 or TRBV12-4 and TRBJ1-2; a possible D gene is TRBD1 (6 bases). This CDR3 is built from 12 residues. Trimming took 3 bases from V and 8 from J, leaving 10 bases between them. CDR3 residues: CASSFGTLGYTF. In DNA, the CDR3 is TGTGCCAGCAGTTTCGGGACATTAGGCTACACCTTC.

The gene calls are TRBV4-2 and TRBJ2-3; D is possibly TRBD2 (5 bases). Trimming shortened V by 1 base and J by 1 base, and 21 bases separated the two germline ends. This CDR3 region has 19 residues. Germline V gene sequence: CDR1 LGHNA, CDR2 YNFKEQ. CDR3 in amino acids: CASSQVGLVGIGGTDTQYF. CDR3 DNA sequence: TGTGCCAGCAGCCAAGTCGGTCTTGTTGGCATCGGGGGCACAGATACGCAGTATTTT.

The rearrangement links TRBV20-1 to TRBJ2-5, with TRBD1 matching over 7 bases. The CDR3 length is 14 residues. The germline V gene has CDR1 DFQATT and CDR2 SNEGSKA (reference sequence). Trimming at V came to 6 bases and at J to 4 bases, leaving 11 bases not matched to a gene. CDR3 in DNA: TGCAGTGCCCCCGGACAGGTTGTGTTAGAGACCCAGTACTTC. Its protein is CSAPGQVVLETQYF.

This clonotype was observed a handful of times. J is TRBJ2-1 and V is TRBV3-1, with a tentative D call TRBD1 (5 bases). Deletions cut 1 base from V and 1 base from J, with 8 bases between. The germline gives CDR1 LGHDT, CDR2 YNNKEL (reference sequence). The CDR3 is 15 amino acids. Written as DNA, the CDR3 is TGTGCCAGCAGCCAAGGGGCAGGGTCCTACAATGAGCAGTTCTTC. This encodes CASSQGAGSYNEQFF.

The chain combines TRBV5-1 with TRBJ2-3; 7 bases fit TRBD2. The CDR3 is 15 amino acids. Germline V gives CDR1 SGHRS, CDR2 YFSETQ. V gave up 1 base and J gave up 3 bases; unmatched junction bases: 5. The CDR3 sequence: CASSLRLRETDTQYF. The CDR3 DNA sequence: TGCGCCAGCAGCTTGAGGCTGCGGGAGACAGATACGCAGTATTTT.

This clonotype appeared a few times. The rearrangement links TRBV25-1 to TRBJ1-2; 10 bases map to TRBD1. Per the germline V gene, CDR1 is MGHDK and CDR2 is SYGVNS. The CDR3 totals 15 residues. J gave up 5 bases and V 4 bases, and 7 bases lay outside the gene matches. The CDR3 nucleotides read TGTGCCAGCAGTGTTGGAGACAGGGGGCCTTATGGCTACACCTTC. It translates to CASSVGDRGPYGYTF.

This clonotype was seen at least ten times. The chain joins TRBV4-3 to TRBJ2-2, with 9 nucleotides matching TRBD1. The CDR3 contains 15 residues. V was pared by 6 bases and J by 3 bases, with 5 bases of the junction left unmatched. Germline values: CDR1 LGHNA, CDR2 YSLEER. CDR3 coding DNA: TGCGCCAGCAGGGCCGGGACAGGGTACACCGGGGAGCTGTTTTTT. It is translated as CASRAGTGYTGELFF.

In its sample, this clonotype was seen a few times. This rearrangement joins TRBV2 to TRBJ2-2; 7 bases line up with TRBD2. After removal of 3 bases from V and 4 bases from J, the junction contained 5 bases not matched to a gene. The CDR3 totals 15 residues. CDR1 and CDR2 from the germline V gene are SNHLY and FYNNEI. The CDR3 spells CASSEGRGPTGELFF. CDR3 nucleotides: TGTGCCAGCAGTGAGGGGAGGGGACCCACCGGGGAGCTGTTTTTT.

This clonotype appeared a few times. J is TRBJ2-1 and V is TRBV6-1; the match to TRBD1 covers 9 bases. The CDR3 is made up of 14 amino acids. Germline V gene lookup returns CDR1 MNHNS and CDR2 SASEGT. V shed 6 bases, J shed 10 bases, and the junction held 10 bases outside the gene matches. The CDR3 loop is CASSWGTGFGEQFF. CDR3 DNA: TGTGCCAGCAGCTGGGGGACAGGGTTTGGCGAGCAGTTCTTC.

The rearrangement joins TRBV28 to TRBJ2-5; no clear D. This CDR3 is 12 amino acids long. Germline V gene sequence: CDR1 MDHEN, CDR2 SYDVKM. V was shortened by 5 bases and J by 4 bases, with 8 bases between the two germline ends. CDR3 in DNA: TGTGCCAGCAGTACCCGTCGAGAGACCCAGTACTTC. This encodes CASSTRRETQYF.

The chain is built from TRBV4-2 and TRBJ2-3; 7 bases are shared with TRBD2. Losses at the gene ends were 1 base for V and 6 bases for J; bases not matched to a gene: 7. The germline gives CDR1 LGHNA, CDR2 YNFKEQ. CDR3 length equals 15 residues. This chain's CDR3 is CASSQVGLAADTQYF. The CDR3 coding sequence is TGTGCCAGCAGCCAAGTGGGCCTAGCGGCCGATACGCAGTATTTT.

This clonotype was seen repeatedly, ten times or more. This chain links TRBV7-2 with TRBJ2-7; D not certain. The V end lost 5 bases, the J end lost 3 bases, and 11 bases lay between the germline ends. This CDR3 comprises 13 residues. The germline V gene has CDR1 SGHTA and CDR2 FQGNSA. This CDR3 reads CASSPDRYYEQYF. CDR3 nucleotides: TGTGCCAGCAGCCCCGACCGGTACTACGAGCAGTACTTC. Full variable domain (rest looked up from reference TRBV7-2 and TRBJ2-7): GAGVSQSPSNKVTEKGKDVELRCDPISGHTALYWYRQSLGQGLEFLIYFQGNSAPDKSGLPSDRFSAERTGGSVSTLTIQRTQQEDSAVYLCASSPDRYYEQYFGPGTRLTVT.

This chain uses TRBV7-2 with TRBJ2-3; TRBD2 aligns across 14 bases. CDR1 is SGHTA and CDR2 is FQGNSA in the germline V gene. The length of the CDR3 is 17 residues. The V gene end was trimmed by 4 bases and the J gene end by 4 bases; junction bases not matched to a gene: 7. The CDR3 protein is CASSSHRTSGRPDTQYF. The CDR3 nucleotides read TGTGCCAGCAGCTCCCATCGGACTAGCGGGAGGCCAGATACGCAGTATTTT.

The chain has TRBV6-2 or TRBV6-3 and TRBJ1-6; 9 bases map to TRBD1. The CDR3 spans 14 residues. V was pared by 7 bases and J by 5 bases, with 3 bases of the junction left unmatched. Germline CDR1 reads MNHEY; CDR2 reads SVGEGT. CDR3 protein: CASTGQGHNSPLHF. In DNA, the CDR3 is TGTGCCAGCACCGGACAGGGGCATAATTCACCCCTCCACTTT.